This entry concerns a single T cell receptor beta chain. This receptor's antigen is unknown. No quality values exist for individual bases; no much larger clone is one base distant. This entry belongs to a study of blood T cell repertoires in COVID-19 (dated by TCRdb to 2019 to 2021). The study in broad terms: Collaborator samples came from the United States, Italy and Spain and covered acute and convalescent phases of COVID-19. Nearly every sample came with metadata listing a de-identified subject ID, COVID-19 status, age in years and sex. Where available, HLA class I and class II types were obtained from metadata supplied by the sample provider rather than from assay-based typing. The samples were drawn from two sources: the first 160 participants of the ongoing ImmuneRACE study, and over 950 subjects contributed by 6 global collaborators. Subjects who had been exposed to COVID-19, were actively infected with it, or had recovered from it provided the deeply sampled blood TCRbeta repertoires that made up the dataset. The repertoires were made available in a free public database intended to serve as a resource for research on the immune response to SARS-CoV-2. The material from the prospective study consisted of cDNA or gDNA derived from T cells, B-cell-depleted T cells, or PBMCs.

A second Seattle source provided samples from volunteer blood donors who had recovered from COVID-19. The collaborating institutions used their own protocols to collect whole blood in K2EDTA tubes. For TCRbeta analysis, collaborators shipped samples in one of three forms: frozen whole blood, isolated PBMCs, or DNA extracted from either of those sample types. TCRbeta CDR3 regions were amplified from genomic DNA by means of the immunoSEQ Assay, a bias-controlled multiplex PCR. The source study handled its data this way. Within the assay, amplification of reference gene primers was used to estimate how many nucleated cells each sample contained. To quantify the absolute abundance of each unique TCRbeta CDR3 rearrangement, sequence reads were collapsed and filtered. For each sample, productive Simpson clonality was calculated as the square root of Simpson's diversity index across productive rearrangements. The clones in this table, taken by TCRdb from immuneACCESS, are in-frame only. Not every clone is retained; where verified, under half of the shortfall comes from an unresolved V gene, and the cause of the rest is unknown. From that table come the V and J calls and clone size; the DNA was used to work out D and trimming. In all, the sample holds about 240,000 clones, and 75% to 90% of those were seen once. Of the sample, 7.2% is held by the ten largest clones.

Broad study findings and their caveats: Clinical and demographic metadata were provided uncurated, with the amount varying by source and participant.

CDR1 and CDR2 are read off the germline V gene as SGHTA and FQGNSA. The V end loses 0 bases and the J end loses 2 bases, and a stretch of 10 bases separates them. The CDR3 holds 15 amino acids from the cysteine to the phenylalanine. The read is trimmed to its CDR3 DNA, 45 bases read in frame from base 1. This TCR was sampled from a man aged 60 to 69 who had recovered from COVID-19. Sequencing was done on a sample of peripheral blood. The V and J genes are TRBV7-2 and TRBJ1-2, and the D gene may be TRBD1, 5 bases matching. The CDR3 reads as follows: CASSLAGGRNYGYTF. In nucleotide form, the sequence is TGTGCCAGCAGCTTAGCGGGGGGACGGAACTATGGCTACACCTTC.